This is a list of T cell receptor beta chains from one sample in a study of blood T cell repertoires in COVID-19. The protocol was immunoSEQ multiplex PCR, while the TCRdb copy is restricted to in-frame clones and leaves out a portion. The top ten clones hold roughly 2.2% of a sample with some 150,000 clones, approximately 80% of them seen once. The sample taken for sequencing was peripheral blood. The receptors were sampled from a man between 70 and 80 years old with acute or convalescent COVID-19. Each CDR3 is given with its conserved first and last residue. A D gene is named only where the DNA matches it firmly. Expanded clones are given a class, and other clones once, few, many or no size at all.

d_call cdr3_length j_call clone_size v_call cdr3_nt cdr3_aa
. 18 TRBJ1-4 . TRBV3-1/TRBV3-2 TGTGCCAGCAGCCAAGATCGACAGCCCTCGGGGGGCAATGAAAAACTGTTTTTT CASSQDRQPSGGNEKLFF
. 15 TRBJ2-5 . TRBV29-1 TGCAGCGTTGAGGGTAGGGAGGTTCGGGTAGAGACCCAGTACTTC CSVEGREVRVETQYF
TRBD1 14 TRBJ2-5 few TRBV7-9 TGTGCCAGCAGCCCGGGACAGATACAAGAGACCCAGTACTTC CASSPGQIQETQYF
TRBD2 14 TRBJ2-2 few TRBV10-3 TGTGCCACCCTGACTAGCGGGAGTTCCGGGGAGCTGTTTTTT CATLTSGSSGELFF
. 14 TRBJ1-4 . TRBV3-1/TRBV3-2 TGTGCCAGCAGCCAAGATCATCCAGGGGAAAAACTGTTTTTT CASSQDHPGEKLFF
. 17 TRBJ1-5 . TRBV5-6 TGTGCCAGCAGCTTATGGGCGGGAAAGAATAGCAATCAGCCCCAGCATTTT CASSLWAGKNSNQPQHF
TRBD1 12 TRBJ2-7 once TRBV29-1 TGCAGCGTCCGACAGGGCTCCTACGAGCAGTACTTC CSVRQGSYEQYF
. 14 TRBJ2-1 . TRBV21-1 TGTGCCAGCAGTGGACAGCTAACCTACAATGAGCAGTTCTTC CASSGQLTYNEQFF
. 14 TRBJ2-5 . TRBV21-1 TGTGCCAGCACTCAAGGGGGCAGTCAAGAGACCCAGTACTTC CASTQGGSQETQYF
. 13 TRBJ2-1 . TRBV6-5 TGTGCCAGCAACCCAGGGGGGTACAATGAGCAGTTCTTC CASNPGGYNEQFF
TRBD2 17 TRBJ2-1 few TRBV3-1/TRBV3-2 TGTGCCAGCAGCCAAGGAAGCGCTGGCGGGAGTGGAAATGAGCAGTTCTTC CASSQGSAGGSGNEQFF
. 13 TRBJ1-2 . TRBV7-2 TGTGCCAGCAGCTTAGACAGAGACTATGGCTACACCTTC CASSLDRDYGYTF
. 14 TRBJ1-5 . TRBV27 TGTGCCAGCAGTTTAGAAGGAGGCAATCAGCCCCAGCATTTT CASSLEGGNQPQHF
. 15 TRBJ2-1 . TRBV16 TGTGCCAGCAGCCAACTCGGAGGGATTGGAAATGAGCAGTTCTTC CASSQLGGIGNEQFF
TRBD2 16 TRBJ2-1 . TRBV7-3 TGTGCCAGCAGCCCCCGGCTGGGACTAGCGGAAAATGAGCAGTTCTTC CASSPRLGLAENEQFF
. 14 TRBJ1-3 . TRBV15 TGTGCCACCAGCAGTCTTTCTCGGGGAAACACCATATATTTT CATSSLSRGNTIYF
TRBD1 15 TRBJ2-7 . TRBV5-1 TGCGCCAGCAGCTTGGGGGGGACAGGAGCCTACGAGCAGTACTTC CASSLGGTGAYEQYF
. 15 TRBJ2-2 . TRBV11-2 TGTGCCAGCAGCCGCAGGTTGGGGGCAACCGGGGAGCTGTTTTTT CASSRRLGATGELFF
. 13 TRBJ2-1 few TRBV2 TGTGCCAGCAGTTTCCAGGCTTACAATGAGCAGTTCTTC CASSFQAYNEQFF
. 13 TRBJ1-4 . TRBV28 TGTGCCGTAGAGGGGGGGGATCGAGAAAAACTGTTTTTT CAVEGGDREKLFF
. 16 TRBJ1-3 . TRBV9 TGTGCCAGCAGCGTAGCCGGGGGGGCGTCCGGAAACACCATATATTTT CASSVAGGASGNTIYF
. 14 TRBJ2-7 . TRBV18 TGTGCCAGCTCACCCGAGGGAAACTCCTACGAGCAGTACTTC CASSPEGNSYEQYF
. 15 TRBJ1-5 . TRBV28 TGTGCCAGCAGGACTCAGATTCTCCTGAGTCAGCCCCAGCATTTT CASRTQILLSQPQHF
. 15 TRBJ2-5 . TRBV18 TGTGCCAGCTCACCTCCAGGACTTTTCCAAGAGACCCAGTACTTC CASSPPGLFQETQYF
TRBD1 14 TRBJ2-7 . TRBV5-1 TGCGCCAGCAGCTGGGACAGGGTTAGCTACGAGCAGTACTTC CASSWDRVSYEQYF
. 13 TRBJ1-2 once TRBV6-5 TGTGCCAGCGGAACAGGATCGCCCTATGGCTACACCTTC CASGTGSPYGYTF
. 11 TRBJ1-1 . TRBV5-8 TGTGCCAGCAGCTTCGGGGGTGAAGCTTTCTTT CASSFGGEAFF